Presented here are 15 T cell receptor beta chains from one specimen sequenced in a study of blood T cell repertoires in COVID-19. The assay was immunoSEQ multiplex PCR, and TCRdb's table has in-frame clones only and misses some. The sample has about 210,000 clones; around 85% are singletons. The sample was PBMCs or T cells enriched from blood (not recorded which). The source of these receptors is a man in his forties who had recovered from COVID-19.

J is TRBJ2-5 and V is TRBV12-5; no firm D call. The CDR3 is made up of 16 amino acids. V was trimmed by 3 bases and J by 4 bases, leaving 18 bases between them. CDR1 and CDR2 from the germline V gene are LGHNT and FRNRAP. CDR3 sequence: CASGLTQAGMTETQYF. CDR3 DNA sequence: TGTGCTAGTGGTTTAACCCAGGCAGGTATGACAGAGACCCAGTACTTC.

This rearrangement joins TRBV5-1 to TRBJ1-1; D gene uncertain. Trimming took off 1 base at V and 10 bases at J, with 20 bases between the two ends. CDR1 and CDR2 (germline): SGHRS, YFSETQ. The CDR3 contains 15 residues. The CDR3 nucleotides are TGCGCCAGCAGCTTGTCCACGAACACCCAGGTTAGAGCTTTCTTT. It specifies CASSLSTNTQVRAFF.

The rearrangement joins TRBV25-1 to TRBJ2-7; 9 bases are shared with TRBD1. Germline CDR1 and CDR2: MGHDK and SYGVNS. With 1 base clipped from V and 5 bases from J, the junction kept 6 bases outside the gene matches. The CDR3 is made up of 15 amino acids. CDR3 sequence: CASSEFDRGAHEQYF. CDR3 coding DNA: TGTGCCAGCAGTGAATTCGACAGGGGGGCCCACGAGCAGTACTTC.

CDR3 sequence reads: CASSQVEDRAGQPQHF. The CDR3 DNA follows: TGTGCCAGCAGCCAAGTCGAGGACAGGGCGGGACAGCCCCAGCATTTT. The V gene is TRBV3-1 (or the pseudogene TRBV3-2), the J gene TRBJ1-5; 8 nucleotides line up with TRBD1. J was trimmed by 7 bases and V by 1 base; bases with no gene match: 9. Germline lookup yields CDR1 LGHDT and CDR2 YNNKEL (reference sequence). The CDR3 is 16 amino acids.

The V call is TRBV3-1 (or the pseudogene TRBV3-2), the J call TRBJ2-7, with D unresolved. CDR3 length: 11 residues. Looked up from germline, CDR1 is LGHDT and CDR2 is YNNKEL (reference sequence). V was shortened by 1 base and J by 4 bases, with 2 bases between the two germline ends. CDR3 region: CASSQAYEQYF. The DNA for the CDR3 is TGTGCCAGCAGCCAAGCTTACGAGCAGTACTTC.

DNA of the CDR3: TGTGCCAGTAGACCCACTAGCGGGAGGGTTTTATACGAGCAGTACTTC. It codes for CASRPTSGRVLYEQYF. The chain uses TRBV19 and TRBJ2-7; 13 bases line up with TRBD2. Germline values: CDR1 LNHDA, CDR2 SQIVND (reference sequence). This CDR3 is 16 amino acids long. V gave up 6 bases and J gave up 4 bases; unmatched junction bases: 9.

In the case of this clone: The same CDR3 also results from other DNA sequences found in this sample. J is TRBJ1-1 and V is TRBV28; possibly TRBD1 for D (6 bases). V lost 6 bases, J lost 1 base, and 12 bases lay in between. CDR1 and CDR2 (germline): MDHEN, SYDVKM. There are 14 residues in the CDR3. CDR3 bases: TGTGCCAGCAGCCCTGGACAGCCGAACACTGAAGCTTTCTTT. It encodes CASSPGQPNTEAFF.

The chain combines TRBV10-3 with TRBJ2-7; 13 bases agree with TRBD2. V was clipped by 8 bases and J by 3 bases; unmatched bases: 1. Germline V lookup: CDR1 ENHRY, CDR2 SYGVKD. CDR3 length: 13 residues. The CDR3 DNA is TGTGCCATCGGGACTAGCGGGATCTACGAGCAGTACTTC. The encoded protein is CAIGTSGIYEQYF.

This chain joins TRBV9 and TRBJ1-3; D might be TRBD1 (5 bases). Between the trimmed V and J ends, which lost 0 bases and 7 bases, there was a span of 11 bases. Germline V gene data show CDR1 as SGDLS and CDR2 as YYNGEE. The CDR3 extends over 14 amino acids. The CDR3 sequence is CASSVAPQGNTIYF. CDR3 bases: TGTGCCAGCAGCGTAGCCCCCCAGGGCAACACCATATATTTT.

This clone has only one observation. V is TRBV4-1 and J is TRBJ1-2; D remains ambiguous. V lost 0 bases and J 4 bases, leaving 15 bases between the germline ends. The germline V gene encodes CDR1 MGHRA and CDR2 YSYEKL. The CDR3 runs to 16 residues. In nucleotides, the CDR3 is TGCGCCAGCAGCCAAGATATGAGGGAGGTTACCTATGGCTACACCTTC. Translated: CASSQDMREVTYGYTF.

The rearrangement links TRBV7-6 to TRBJ2-7; 7 nucleotides match TRBD2. This CDR3 has 14 amino acids. Trimming cost V 5 bases and J 2 bases; bases outside gene matches: 6. Germline V gene data show CDR1 as SGHVS and CDR2 as FNYEAQ. CDR3 DNA sequence: TGTGCCAGCAGCCCCCGACTAGCTGCCTACGAGCAGTACTTC. This encodes CASSPRLAAYEQYF.

This clone was seen a few times. V is TRBV19 and J is TRBJ1-5; TRBD1 agrees at 9 bases. V gave up 4 bases and J gave up 4 bases; unmatched junction bases: 5. The CDR3 runs 15 residues. Germline CDR1 is LNHDA and CDR2 is SQIVND (reference sequence). The CDR3 sequence is CASSTGQGSNQPQHF. As DNA, the CDR3 is TGTGCCAGTAGTACCGGACAGGGGTCAAATCAGCCCCAGCATTTT.

The V call is TRBV28, the J call TRBJ2-5; 9 bases line up with TRBD2. This CDR3 has 15 residues. With V trimmed by 4 bases and J by 5 bases, 8 bases remained unmatched. Germline CDR1 is MDHEN and CDR2 is SYDVKM. The CDR3 DNA reads as TGTGCCAGCAGTTACGCCGGCGGGAGGGTGGAGACCCAGTACTTC. Amino acid sequence: CASSYAGGRVETQYF.

This clone turned up a few times. The chain links TRBV2 to TRBJ1-3; D unresolved. The V and J ends lost 3 bases and 4 bases respectively, with 10 bases between them. CDR1 is SNHLY, CDR2 FYNNEI, per germline. The CDR3 consists of 14 residues. CDR3 nucleotide sequence: TGTGCCAGCAGTGACGGAGGGTTCGGAAACACCATATATTTT. This gives the protein CASSDGGFGNTIYF.

CDR3 DNA: TGTGCCAGCAGCTACGACAGGGTGTATGGCTACACCTTC. It translates to CASSYDRVYGYTF. The genes are TRBV7-2 and TRBJ1-2; 7 bases are shared with TRBD1. The CDR3 runs 13 residues. Germline-derived CDR1 and CDR2 are SGHTA and FQGNSA. J lost 5 bases, V lost 4 bases, and 4 bases had no gene match. The variable domain in full, completed from reference TRBV7-2 and TRBJ1-2, reads GAGVSQSPSNKVTEKGKDVELRCDPISGHTALYWYRQSLGQGLEFLIYFQGNSAPDKSGLPSDRFSAERTGGSVSTLTIQRTQQEDSAVYLCASSYDRVYGYTFGSGTRLTVV.